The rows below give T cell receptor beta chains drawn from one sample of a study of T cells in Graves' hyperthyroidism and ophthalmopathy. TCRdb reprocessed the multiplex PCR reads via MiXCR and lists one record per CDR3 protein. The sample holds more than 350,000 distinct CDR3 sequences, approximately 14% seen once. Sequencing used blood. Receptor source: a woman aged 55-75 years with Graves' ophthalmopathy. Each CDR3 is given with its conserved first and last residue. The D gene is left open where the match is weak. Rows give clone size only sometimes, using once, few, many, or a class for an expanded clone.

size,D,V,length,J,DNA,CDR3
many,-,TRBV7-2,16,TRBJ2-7,TGTGCCAGCAGCTTAGCTCCGTGGCGGGACAACCACGAGCAGTACTTC,CASSLAPWRDNHEQYF
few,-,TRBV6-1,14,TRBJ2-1,TGTGCCAGCAGTGAAGCCGGGGGTCTGGGAGAGCAGTTCTTC,CASSEAGGLGEQFF
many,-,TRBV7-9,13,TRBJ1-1,TGTGCCAGCTCAACTACACAGAACACTGAAGCTTTCTTT,CASSTTQNTEAFF
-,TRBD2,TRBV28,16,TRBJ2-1,TGTGCCAGCAGTATTGGGACTAGCGGGTTTTACAATGAGCAGTTCTTC,CASSIGTSGFYNEQFF
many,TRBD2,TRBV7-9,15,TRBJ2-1,TGTGCCAGCAAGGATTACGGGGGGTACTACAATGAGCAGTTCTTC,CASKDYGGYYNEQFF
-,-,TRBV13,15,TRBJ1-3,TGTGCCACTTCGGGGGGGGACCATTCTGGAAACACCATATATTTT,CATSGGDHSGNTIYF
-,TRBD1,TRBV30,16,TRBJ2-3,TGTGCCTGGAGTTATGGGGACAGGGTAAGCACAGATACGCAGTATTTT,CAWSYGDRVSTDTQYF
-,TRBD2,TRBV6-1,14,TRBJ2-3,TGTGCCAGCAGTCGAGCTAGCGGGACAGATACGCAGTATTTT,CASSRASGTDTQYF
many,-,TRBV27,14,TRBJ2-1,TGTGCCAGCAGGGCGGGGAGGAGTTACAATGAGCAGTTCTTC,CASRAGRSYNEQFF
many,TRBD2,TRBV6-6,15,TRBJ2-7,TGTGCCAGCAGTTACCGGCGGGAGGGCCTTGGGGAGCAGTACTTC,CASSYRREGLGEQYF
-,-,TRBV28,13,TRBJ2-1,TGTGCCGGCAGCCAGGCCTCCTACAATGAGCAGTTCTTC,CAGSQASYNEQFF
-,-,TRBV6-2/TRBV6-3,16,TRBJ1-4,TGTGCCAGCAGTAAATCTCAGGGGTCAACTAATGAAAAACTGTTTTTT,CASSKSQGSTNEKLFF
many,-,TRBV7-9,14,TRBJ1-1,TGTGCCAGCAGCTGGGGACGGGTGAACACTGAAGCTTTCTTT,CASSWGRVNTEAFF
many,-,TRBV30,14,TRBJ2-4,TGTGCCTGGACGGGCCCTGAGACCAAAAACATTCAGTACTTC,CAWTGPETKNIQYF
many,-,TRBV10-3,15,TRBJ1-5,TGTGCCATCAGTGAGGAGCCCAGGGAAGGTCAGCCCCAGCATTTT,CAISEEPREGQPQHF
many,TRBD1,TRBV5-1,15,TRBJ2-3,TGCGCCAGCAGCTCCGGGACAGGGGGCGCGGATACGCAGTATTTT,CASSSGTGGADTQYF
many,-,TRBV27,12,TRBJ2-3,TGTGCCAGCAGTCCTTACAGCGATACGCAGTATTTT,CASSPYSDTQYF
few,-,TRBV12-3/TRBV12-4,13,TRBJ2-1,TGTGCCAGCAGTTTAGCTCCGGGACCTGAGCAGTTCTTC,CASSLAPGPEQFF
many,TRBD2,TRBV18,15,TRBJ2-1,TGTGCCAGCTCACCACGGACTAGCGGAGACAATGAGCAGTTCTTC,CASSPRTSGDNEQFF
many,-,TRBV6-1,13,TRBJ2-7,TGTGCCAGCAGTTTTTCGACAACCTACGAGCAGTACTTC,CASSFSTTYEQYF
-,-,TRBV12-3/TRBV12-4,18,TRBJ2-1,TGTGCCAGCAGTTTAGGTTCGGGGACATTCCTCTCCTACAATGAGCAGTTCTTC,CASSLGSGTFLSYNEQFF
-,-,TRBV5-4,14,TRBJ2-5,TGTGCCAGCAGCCCCGTCGGGACCGAAGAGACCCAGTACTTC,CASSPVGTEETQYF
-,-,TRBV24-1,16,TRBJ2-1,TGTGCCACCAGTGATGCGACCCCAACCGATTACAATGAGCAGTTCTTC,CATSDATPTDYNEQFF
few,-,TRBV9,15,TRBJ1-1,TGTGCCAGCAGCGTGACCGGGACGCTGAACACTGAAGCTTTCTTT,CASSVTGTLNTEAFF
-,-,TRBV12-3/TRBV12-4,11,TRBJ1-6,TGTGCCACCTCTGGGAATTCACCCCTCCACTTT,CATSGNSPLHF
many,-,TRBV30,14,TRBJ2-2,TGTGCCTGGAGTGTAGGAACCTTCGGCGGGGAGCTGTTTTTT,CAWSVGTFGGELFF
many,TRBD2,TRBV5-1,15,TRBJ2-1,TGCGCCAGCAGCCCCGGACTAGCGGCTTACAATGAGCAGTTCTTC,CASSPGLAAYNEQFF
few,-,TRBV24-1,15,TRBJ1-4,TGTGCCACCAGTGGAAGCCAGGGGCATAATGAAAAACTGTTTTTT,CATSGSQGHNEKLFF
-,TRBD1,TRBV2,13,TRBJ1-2,TGTGCCAGCAGTACGGGACAGGGGTATGGCTACACCTTC,CASSTGQGYGYTF
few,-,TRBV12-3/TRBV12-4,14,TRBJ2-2,TGTGCCAGCAGTTTACGTCGTGGGGCCGGGGAGCTGTTTTTT,CASSLRRGAGELFF
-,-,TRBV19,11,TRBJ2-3,TGTGCCAGTAGTATCCTAGATACGCAGTATTTT,CASSILDTQYF
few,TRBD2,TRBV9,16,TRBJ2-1,TGTGCCAGCAGCTGGGGGTGGGATAGCGGGATCAATGAGCAGTTCTTC,CASSWGWDSGINEQFF
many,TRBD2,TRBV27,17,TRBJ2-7,TGTGCCAGCAGTCTACGGACTAGCGGGAGGGTTTATTACGAGCAGTACTTC,CASSLRTSGRVYYEQYF
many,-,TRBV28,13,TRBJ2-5,TGTGCCAGCCTCCGGACGGATCGAGAGACCCAGTACTTC,CASLRTDRETQYF
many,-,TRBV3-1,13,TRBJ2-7,TGTGCCAGCAGCCTGCAGGGCGCCCACGAGCAGTACTTC,CASSLQGAHEQYF
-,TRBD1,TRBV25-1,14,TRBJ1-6,TGTGCCAGCAGTGGCCCAGGGGGTAATTCACCCCTCCACTTT,CASSGPGGNSPLHF
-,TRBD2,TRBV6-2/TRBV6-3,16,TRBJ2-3,TGTGCCAGCACCCTATGGGGTCTAGCGGGAGGGGATACGCAGTATTTT,CASTLWGLAGGDTQYF
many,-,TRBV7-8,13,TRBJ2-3,TGTGCCAGCAGCTTAGACGCCCAGAATACGCAGTATTTT,CASSLDAQNTQYF
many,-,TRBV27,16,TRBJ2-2,TGTGCCAGCAGTTGGGGGTGGGTCAGGGGCACCGGGGAGCTGTTTTTT,CASSWGWVRGTGELFF
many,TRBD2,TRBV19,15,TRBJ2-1,TGTGCCAGTAGTCCAGGACTAGCGGGAGTGGATGAGCAGTTCTTC,CASSPGLAGVDEQFF
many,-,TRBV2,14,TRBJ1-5,TGTGCCAGCAGTTCCCAAGGTGGCAATCAGCCCCAGCATTTT,CASSSQGGNQPQHF
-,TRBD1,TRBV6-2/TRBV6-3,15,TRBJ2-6,TGTGCCAGCAGCCAGACAGGGGCTGGGGCCAACGTCCTGACTTTC,CASSQTGAGANVLTF
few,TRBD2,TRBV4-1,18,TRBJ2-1,TGCGCCAGCAGCCAAGAGAGGTATCGGGAGGGCTCCTACAATGAGCAGTTCTTC,CASSQERYREGSYNEQFF
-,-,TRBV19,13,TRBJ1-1,TGTGCCAGTAGTACGCCGGAGAACACTGAAGCTTTCTTT,CASSTPENTEAFF
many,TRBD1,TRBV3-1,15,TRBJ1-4,TGTGCCAGCAGCCAACCAGGGGGATTGGGTGAAAAACTGTTTTTT,CASSQPGGLGEKLFF
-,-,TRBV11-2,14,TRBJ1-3,TGTGCCAGCAGCAGAGGGTCCTCAGTAAACACCATATATTTT,CASSRGSSVNTIYF
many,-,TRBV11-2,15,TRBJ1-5,TGTGCCAGCAGCCCCTGGGACGGATACAATCAGCCCCAGCATTTT,CASSPWDGYNQPQHF
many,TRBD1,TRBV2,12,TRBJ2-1,TGTGCCAGCACCCGACAGGGCAATGAGCAGTTCTTC,CASTRQGNEQFF
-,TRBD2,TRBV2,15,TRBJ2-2,TGTGCCAGCAGGGTAGCGGGGGTGAACACCGGGGAGCTGTTTTTT,CASRVAGVNTGELFF
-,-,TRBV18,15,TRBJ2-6,TGTGCCAGCTCACCAGCGGTTTCTGGGGCCAACGTCCTGACTTTC,CASSPAVSGANVLTF
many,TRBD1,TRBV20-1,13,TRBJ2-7,TGCAGTGCCCGCCGGGACAGGGGATACGAGCAGTACTTC,CSARRDRGYEQYF
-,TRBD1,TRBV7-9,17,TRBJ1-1,TGTGCCAGCAGCTTAGTGGTCGGACAGGGCGTGAACACTGAAGCTTTCTTT,CASSLVVGQGVNTEAFF
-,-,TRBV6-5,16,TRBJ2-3,TGTGCCAGCAGTTACTCGGCGGGGTGGGCGTCAGATACGCAGTATTTT,CASSYSAGWASDTQYF
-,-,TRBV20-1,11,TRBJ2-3,TGCAGTGCCCGAGGGCCTAATACGCAGTATTTT,CSARGPNTQYF
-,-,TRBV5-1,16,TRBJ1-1,TGCGCCAGCAGCTTGGGGGGCGGAGAGGGGCTGACTGAAGCTTTCTTT,CASSLGGGEGLTEAFF